These 7 T cell receptor beta chains were sequenced from one sample in a study of Ad26.COV2.S vaccination and SARS-CoV-2 variants (dated by TCRdb to the early 2020s). Library prep was done by the immunoSEQ multiplex PCR assay. TCRdb mirrors the immuneACCESS table, restricted to in-frame sequences. Some clones are absent from its copies; in checked studies, under half trace to an unresolved V gene, and the reason for the others is unknown. This sample lists hundreds of thousands of clones; 89% were detected once. In total, the top ten clones hold about 1.5% of the sample. The treatment or condition label for this specimen denotes: around 19 received Ad26.COV2.S at low or high dose, single or two shots; about five received placebo; per-sample allocation not given. Repertoires of vaccine and placebo recipients were sequenced from samples collected on day 63 after the first injection. Specimen: peripheral blood, collected in a trial of Ad26.COV2.S vaccine versus placebo. These TCRs come from a person between 18 and 59 years old who received the Ad26.COV2.S COVID-19 vaccine or a placebo.

The rearrangement uses TRBV6-5 and TRBJ2-7; 13 positions match TRBD2. The V gene's germline CDR1 is MNHEY and CDR2 SVGAGI. CDR3 length: 14 amino acids. J was trimmed by 4 bases and V by 7 bases; bases with no gene match: 4. The CDR3 nucleotides read TGTGCCAGCAACCCGACTAGCGGGAGGTACGAGCAGTACTTC. It translates to CASNPTSGRYEQYF.

This chain joins TRBV19 and TRBJ1-1; D is possibly TRBD1 (5 bases). Trimming stripped 5 bases from V and 6 bases from J, with 25 bases between. The CDR3 length is 17 residues. Germline CDR1 LNHDA, CDR2 SQIVND (reference sequence). The CDR3 spells CASSGPLRAGYLAEAFF. The CDR3 DNA sequence: TGTGCCAGTAGTGGGCCCCTAAGGGCAGGGTATTTGGCTGAAGCTTTCTTT.

The gene calls are TRBV6-4 and TRBJ2-2; 12 bases are shared with TRBD2. The CDR3 spans 15 residues. J lost 4 bases, V lost 6 bases, and 3 bases had no gene match. Germline V CDR1 and CDR2: MRHNA, SNTAGT. The CDR3 nucleotides read TGTGCCAGCAGCCTAGCGGGAGGGCTCACCGGGGAGCTGTTTTTT. Translation gives CASSLAGGLTGELFF.

The chain joins TRBV5-6 to TRBJ2-7; 8 bases fit TRBD2. V lost 4 bases to trimming and J lost 2 bases; unmatched junction nucleotides: 8. The CDR3 loop spans 15 amino acids. In germline, CDR1 is SGHDT, CDR2 YYEEEE. As DNA, the CDR3 is TGTGCCAGCAGCCCCGGGACTAGGGGACCCTACGAGCAGTACTTC. Translated: CASSPGTRGPYEQYF.

The V call is TRBV18, the J call TRBJ2-2, with 9 bases aligning to TRBD1. The trim removed 1 base at V and 6 bases at J, leaving 6 bases unmatched. The germline V gene has CDR1 KGHSH and CDR2 LQKENI. The CDR3 covers 16 residues. Here the CDR3 reads CASSPLGQGDAGELFF. CDR3 DNA: TGTGCCAGCTCACCACTGGGACAGGGCGACGCCGGGGAGCTGTTTTTT.

V is TRBV24-1 and J is TRBJ2-1; TRBD2 matches at 10 bases. The CDR3 contains 13 residues. Trimming removed 8 bases from V and 10 bases from J; junction bases left unmatched: 7. CDR1 is KGHDR, CDR2 SFDVKD, per germline. CDR3 amino acids: CATKPSGSGEQFF. CDR3 nucleotide sequence: TGTGCCACCAAACCTAGCGGGAGTGGAGAGCAGTTCTTC.

The CDR3 region is CASSTQGATYEQYF. CDR3 in DNA: TGCGCCAGCTCCACACAGGGGGCGACCTACGAGCAGTACTTC. The gene calls are TRBV5-1 and TRBJ2-7; 9 bases match TRBD1. Trimming removed 7 bases from V and 2 bases from J; junction bases left unmatched: 7. Per germline, CDR1 SGHRS and CDR2 YFSETQ. CDR3 size: 14 residues.